Listed below are T cell receptor beta chains from one sample, sequenced in a study of shared clonotypes between healthy human individuals. The data were produced by immunoSEQ multiplex PCR, yet TCRdb's version contains in-frame clones alone and is incomplete. The sample lists 800,000 to 1,200,000 clones; 78% were seen once. Source material: memory CD4+ T cells from PBMCs. The origin of the receptors is a man younger than 35 in good health. Some clones in this sample may be carry-over from other donors' samples. Each CDR3 is given with its conserved first and last residue. The D gene is left open where the match is weak. Not every row has a clone size; where given, it reads once, few, many or a size class.

clone_size | j_call | d_call | v_call | cdr3_aa | cdr3_nt
once | TRBJ2-2 | NA | TRBV7-9 | CASSLDSPRTGELFF | TGTGCCAGCAGCTTAGACTCTCCCCGCACCGGGGAGCTGTTTTTT
NA | TRBJ1-1 | NA | TRBV27 | CASSSATENTEAFF | TGTGCCAGCAGTTCAGCTACAGAGAACACTGAAGCTTTCTTT
NA | TRBJ1-5 | NA | TRBV15 | CATSRETTYQPQHF | TGTGCCACCAGCAGAGAAACGACCTACCAGCCCCAGCATTTT
few | TRBJ2-3 | NA | TRBV2 | CASSEGAFRTDTQYF | TGTGCCAGCAGTGAAGGGGCCTTTCGCACAGATACGCAGTATTTT
NA | TRBJ1-2 | NA | TRBV5-4 | CASSPGGADVYGYTF | TGTGCCAGCAGCCCGGGGGGGGCGGATGTCTATGGCTACACCTTC
NA | TRBJ2-7 | NA | TRBV7-8 | CASSQGFSRYSNYEQYF | TGTGCCAGCAGCCAGGGGTTCAGCCGCTATTCTAATTACGAGCAGTACTTC
NA | TRBJ2-7 | TRBD2 | TRBV18 | CASSPGGGYYEQYF | TGTGCCAGCTCACCCGGGGGGGGATACTACGAGCAGTACTTC
NA | TRBJ2-7 | NA | TRBV7-9 | CASSLGWRQRYEQYF | TGTGCCAGCAGCTTAGGGTGGAGACAACGATACGAGCAGTACTTC
NA | TRBJ1-2 | NA | TRBV28 | CASSWGKSRYTF | TGTGCCAGCAGTTGGGGCAAGTCCCGCTACACCTTC
NA | TRBJ2-3 | TRBD2 | TRBV11-2 | CASSRGGGRVDTQYF | TGTGCCAGCAGCCGTGGGGGCGGGAGGGTAGATACGCAGTATTTT
NA | TRBJ1-5 | NA | TRBV7-2 | CASSLPLSNQPQHF | TGTGCCAGCAGCCTGCCCCTTAGCAATCAGCCCCAGCATTTT
NA | TRBJ2-5 | TRBD2 | TRBV18 | CASSPFKRGLWETQYF | TGTGCCAGCTCACCCTTTAAGCGGGGTCTTTGGGAGACCCAGTACTTC
NA | TRBJ2-6 | NA | TRBV27 | CASMSIQGYRSANVLTF | TGTGCCAGCATGTCCATACAGGGATACCGATCGGCCAACGTCCTGACTTTC
NA | TRBJ2-7 | NA | TRBV2 | CASRAYRSSSYEQYF | TGTGCCAGCAGAGCCTACCGATCTAGCTCCTACGAGCAGTACTTC
NA | TRBJ2-3 | NA | TRBV7-7 | CASSLVAGVTDTQYF | TGTGCCAGCAGCTTAGTAGCAGGGGTCACAGATACGCAGTATTTT
few | TRBJ1-5 | TRBD1 | TRBV29-1 | CSAGTGGNQPQHF | TGCAGCGCCGGGACAGGGGGCAATCAGCCCCAGCATTTT
NA | TRBJ1-3 | NA | TRBV15 | CATSRDHRRSGNTIYF | TGTGCCACCAGCAGAGATCACAGGCGCTCTGGAAACACCATATATTTT
few | TRBJ2-7 | TRBD2 | TRBV19 | CASSTAGVGTYEQYF | TGTGCCAGTAGTACGGCGGGAGTAGGGACCTACGAGCAGTACTTC
NA | TRBJ2-5 | TRBD1 | TRBV19 | CASSMSSGTGGETQYF | TGTGCCAGTAGTATGTCAAGTGGGACAGGGGGAGAGACCCAGTACTTC
NA | TRBJ1-5 | NA | TRBV7-9 | CASSRVGEKNQPQHF | TGTGCCAGCAGCAGGGTGGGGGAGAAAAATCAGCCCCAGCATTTT
NA | TRBJ2-3 | NA | TRBV11-2 | CASSYISTDTQYF | TGTGCCAGCAGCTACATTAGCACAGATACGCAGTATTTT
NA | TRBJ2-4 | NA | TRBV5-4 | CASSSRRGLAKNIQYF | TGTGCCAGCAGCAGCAGGAGGGGCTTAGCCAAAAACATTCAGTACTTC
NA | TRBJ1-3 | TRBD1 | TRBV5-1 | CASSRDSGSGNTIYF | TGCGCCAGCAGCCGGGACAGCGGCTCTGGAAACACCATATATTTT
NA | TRBJ1-1 | NA | TRBV6-5 | CASSYSRGREAFF | TGTGCCAGCAGTTACTCGAGGGGCAGGGAAGCTTTCTTT
NA | TRBJ1-1 | TRBD1 | TRBV30 | CAWRRQGGMNTEAFF | TGTGCCTGGAGAAGGCAGGGGGGAATGAACACTGAAGCTTTCTTT
many | TRBJ1-4 | NA | TRBV11-2 | CASSPSRMPTNEKLFF | TGTGCCAGCAGCCCGAGTCGAATGCCAACTAATGAAAAACTGTTTTTT